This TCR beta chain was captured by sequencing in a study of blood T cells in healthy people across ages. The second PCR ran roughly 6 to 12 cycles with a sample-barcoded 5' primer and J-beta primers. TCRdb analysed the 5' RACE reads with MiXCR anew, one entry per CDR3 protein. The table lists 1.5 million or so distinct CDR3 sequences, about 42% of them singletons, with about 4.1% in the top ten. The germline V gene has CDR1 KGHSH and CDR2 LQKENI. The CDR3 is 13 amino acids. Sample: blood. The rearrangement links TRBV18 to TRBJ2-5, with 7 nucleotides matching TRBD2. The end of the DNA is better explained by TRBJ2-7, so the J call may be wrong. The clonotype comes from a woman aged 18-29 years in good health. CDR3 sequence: CASSPPSGGEQYF. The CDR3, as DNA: TGTGCCAGCTCACCACCATCGGGGGGCGAGCAGTACTTC.